This section outlines one T cell receptor (beta chain) sequence together with its context. Authors' processing steps: Quantification of nucleated cells was approximated via reference gene primer amplification. TCRdb's table, derived via immunoSEQ multiplex PCR, lists solely in-frame clones and lacks some. V and J calls plus clone size are reproduced from that table; the DNA served to infer D and trimming. The data show roughly 330,000 clones, with 89% seen just once and 5% to 7.5% held by the top ten. The data originate from a study of blood T cell repertoires in COVID-19. At the level of the study: The United States, Italy and Spain were the sources of the acute and convalescent COVID-19 samples. The cDNA or gDNA used as material had been derived from T cells, B-cell-depleted T cells, or PBMCs.

This CDR3 region has 14 residues. The V gene lost 6 bases and the J gene lost 7 bases, with 18 bases spanning the gap. In germline, CDR1 is MNHEY, CDR2 SVGAGI. The V call is TRBV6-5, the J call TRBJ1-1; unclear D gene. The sample consisted of peripheral blood. The clonotype was recovered from a young man who had recovered from COVID-19. The CDR3 region is CASRYGPVDGEAFF. DNA for the CDR3: TGTGCCAGCAGATATGGGCCCGTCGACGGTGAAGCTTTCTTT.